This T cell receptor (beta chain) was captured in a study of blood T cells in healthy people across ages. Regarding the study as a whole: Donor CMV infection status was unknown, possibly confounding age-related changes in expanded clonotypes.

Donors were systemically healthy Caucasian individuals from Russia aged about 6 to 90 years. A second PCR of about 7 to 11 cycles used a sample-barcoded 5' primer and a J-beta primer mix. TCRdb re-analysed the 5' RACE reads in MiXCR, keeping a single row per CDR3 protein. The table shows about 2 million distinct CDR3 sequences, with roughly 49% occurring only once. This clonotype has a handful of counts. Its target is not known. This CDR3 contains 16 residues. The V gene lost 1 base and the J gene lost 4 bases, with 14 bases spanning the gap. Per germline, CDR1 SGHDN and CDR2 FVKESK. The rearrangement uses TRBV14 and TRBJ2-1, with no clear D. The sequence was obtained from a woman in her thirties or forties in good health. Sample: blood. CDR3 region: CASSQGLGIIYNEQFF. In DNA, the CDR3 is TGTGCCAGCAGCCAAGGACTGGGGATCATATACAATGAGCAGTTCTTC.